These 17 T cell receptor beta chains originate from one sample sequenced in a study of cytomegalovirus exposure and HLA in healthy donors (dated by TCRdb to 2016 to 2017). Library preparation employed the immunoSEQ multiplex PCR assay. A mixture of 60 forward primers for TCR Vbeta segments and 13 reverse primers for TCR Jbeta segments was used in the multiplex PCR. Entries here come from immuneACCESS through TCRdb and include only in-frame sequences with V and J called. Some clones fail to appear in such tables; in the studies checked, an unresolved V gene covers under half of the shortfall, and the cause of the remainder is unknown. The sample profile shows 150,000 to 200,000 clones; under 85% of them were found once. The ten largest make up under 2% of the sample. The sample consisted of PBMCs. Source of these receptors: a woman in her twenties or thirties in good health and CMV-seronegative.

This chain connects TRBV25-1 to TRBJ2-1; tentative D call: TRBD1 (6 bases). Trimming shortened V by 10 bases and J by 4 bases, and 17 bases separated the two germline ends. Germline CDR1 reads MGHDK; CDR2 reads SYGVNS. There are 14 residues in the CDR3. The CDR3 is CAIQGGASYNEQFF. The CDR3 coding sequence is TGTGCCATTCAAGGGGGAGCCTCTTACAATGAGCAGTTCTTC. Drawing the rest from reference TRBV25-1 and TRBJ2-1, the complete variable domain is EADIYQTPRYLVIGTGKKITLECSQTMGHDKMYWYQQDPGMELHLIHYSYGVNSTEKGDLSSESTVSRIRTEHFPLTLESARPSHTSQYLCAIQGGASYNEQFFGPGTRLTVL.

The chain uses TRBV5-6 and TRBJ2-3; 7 nucleotides agree with TRBD2. V lost 4 bases and J lost 1; bases outside the gene matches: 3. This CDR3 comprises 14 residues. CDR1 is SGHDT, CDR2 YYEEEE, per germline. The CDR3 DNA reads as TGTGCCAGCAGCCCGGGGGGACGCACAGATACGCAGTATTTT. It specifies CASSPGGRTDTQYF.

This clone was observed once. The chain carries TRBV28 and TRBJ2-7; D is perhaps TRBD1 (6 bases). The V gene lost 6 bases and the J gene lost 2 bases, with 11 bases spanning the gap. CDR3 length equals 13 residues. Germline loops: CDR1 MDHEN, CDR2 SYDVKM. The CDR3 nucleotides are TGTGCCAGCAGAAATGGACAGACCTACGAGCAGTACTTC. As protein: CASRNGQTYEQYF. Filled out from reference TRBV28 and TRBJ2-7, the complete variable domain reads DVKVTQSSRYLVKRTGEKVFLECVQDMDHENMFWYRQDPGLGLRLIYFSYDVKMKEKGDIPEGYSVSREKKERFSLILESASTNQTSMYLCASRNGQTYEQYFGPGTRLTVT.

The genes are TRBV15 and TRBJ2-1; maybe TRBD1 (5 bases). The CDR3 has 12 amino acids. Trimming stripped 1 base from V and 15 bases from J, with 13 bases between. CDR1 LNHNV and CDR2 YYDKDF come from the germline V gene (reference sequence). The CDR3 DNA is TGTGCCACCAGCAGAGCCCAGGGCCCCGGGTTCTTC. This translates into CATSRAQGPGFF.

Points on this clone: Compared with germline, one end of the junction differs, possibly owing to a read error. The chain employs TRBV13 and TRBJ2-5; 11 bases are a match to TRBD1. The CDR3 spans 15 residues. Germline V CDR1 and CDR2: PRHDT, FYEKMQ (reference sequence). The CDR3 loop is CASSLGTGGAETQYF. The CDR3 region has the DNA TGTGCCAGCAGTTTAGGGACAGGGGGAGCAGAGACCCAGTACTTC.

The chain combines TRBV11-3 with TRBJ1-5; D is unresolved. CDR1 and CDR2 (germline): SGHNT, YENEEA. The CDR3 is made up of 13 amino acids. V was pared by 1 base and J by 6 bases, with 7 bases between. CDR3 DNA: TGTGCCAGCAGCTTAGGAGTGTCTCAGCCCCAGCATTTT. This encodes CASSLGVSQPQHF.

V is TRBV5-6 and J is TRBJ1-3; no firm D call. The V gene's germline CDR1 is SGHDT and CDR2 YYEEEE. The germline V and J ends were trimmed by 4 bases and 2 bases, with 10 bases remaining between them. The CDR3 runs to 14 residues. CDR3 residues: CASSPGRAGNTIYF. For the CDR3, the DNA is TGTGCCAGCAGCCCGGGGAGAGCTGGAAACACCATATATTTT.

The chain employs TRBV30 and TRBJ1-3; no reliable D call. The CDR3 length is 17 residues. Between the trimmed V and J ends, which lost 0 bases and 3 bases, there was a span of 18 bases. From germline, CDR1 is GTSNPN and CDR2 SVGIG (reference sequence). The CDR3 nucleotides are TGTGCCTGGAGTGTCCCCCGGTGGAGGGCAAATGGAAACACCATATATTTT. Protein product: CAWSVPRWRANGNTIYF. Together with reference TRBV30 and TRBJ1-3, the CDR3 gives the full variable domain: SQTIHQWPATLVQPVGSPLSLECTVEGTSNPNLYWYRQAAGRGLQLLFYSVGIGQISSEVPQNLSASRPQDRQFILSSKKLLLSDSGFYLCAWSVPRWRANGNTIYFGEGSWLTVV.

The V call is TRBV4-1, the J call TRBJ2-7; 10 nucleotides align to TRBD2. The germline gives CDR1 MGHRA, CDR2 YSYEKL. The ends lost 0 bases at V and 2 bases at J; junction bases unmatched: 10. There are 18 residues in the CDR3. The CDR3 DNA sequence: TGCGCCAGCAGCCAAGAAGCTTCTCTAGCGGGAGAGGCCTACGAGCAGTACTTC. This translates into CASSQEASLAGEAYEQYF.

This chain's CDR3 is CASSPGTSYEQYF. The CDR3 DNA follows: TGTGCCAGCAGTCCAGGAACCTCCTACGAGCAGTACTTC. The V and J genes are TRBV27 and TRBJ2-7; D is uncertain. Germline V gene sequence: CDR1 MNHEY, CDR2 SMNVEV (reference sequence). V shed 5 bases and J shed 0 bases, with 8 bases lying between them. This CDR3 has 13 residues.

V and J are TRBV28 and TRBJ1-4; 9 nucleotides line up with TRBD1. The CDR3 runs to 15 residues. Germline V CDR1 and CDR2: MDHEN, SYDVKM. V was clipped by 5 bases and J by 7 bases; unmatched bases: 8. The CDR3 sequence: CASSHTGTGSEKLFF. Written as DNA, the CDR3 is TGTGCCAGCAGTCACACCGGGACAGGGAGTGAAAAACTGTTTTTT. Looking up the rest from reference TRBV28 and TRBJ1-4 gives the full variable domain: DVKVTQSSRYLVKRTGEKVFLECVQDMDHENMFWYRQDPGLGLRLIYFSYDVKMKEKGDIPEGYSVSREKKERFSLILESASTNQTSMYLCASSHTGTGSEKLFFGSGTQLSVL.

The chain joins TRBV29-1 to TRBJ2-3; weak D call: TRBD1 (6 bases). Germline assignment: CDR1 SQVTM and CDR2 ANQGSEA. Between the trimmed V and J ends, which lost 3 bases and 8 bases, there was a span of 12 bases. The CDR3 is 12 residues long. The CDR3 bases are TGCAGCGTTGACGAACCCAGGGGTACGCAGTATTTT. As protein: CSVDEPRGTQYF.

The chain links TRBV30 to TRBJ2-1; D unresolved. The germline V gene has CDR1 GTSNPN and CDR2 SVGIG (reference sequence). Trimming stripped 0 bases from V and 4 bases from J, with 7 bases between. The CDR3 loop spans 13 amino acids. The CDR3 protein is CAWSVQRYNEQFF. Here the CDR3 DNA reads TGTGCCTGGAGTGTACAGAGATACAATGAGCAGTTCTTC.

CDR3 loop: CASRFGAGLDTQYF. DNA for the CDR3: TGTGCCAGCAGGTTTGGAGCGGGTTTAGATACGCAGTATTTT. The chain combines TRBV6-5 with TRBJ2-3, with D tentatively TRBD2 (6 bases). The germline gives CDR1 MNHEY, CDR2 SVGAGI. The CDR3 length is 14 residues. Trimming removed 6 bases at V and 5 bases at J, with 15 bases between.

On this clone itself: Germline is not matched at one junction end, which may reflect a read error. The chain recombines TRBV19 with TRBJ1-2, with D uncertain. The CDR3 length is 14 residues. Germline V CDR1 and CDR2: LNHDA, SQIVND (reference sequence). CDR3 loop: CASSMFGSDYGYPF. CDR3 DNA: TGTGCCAGTAGTATGTTTGGATCTGACTATGGCTACCCCTTC.

The sample holds one count of this clone. The V and J genes are TRBV9 and TRBJ2-4, with 14 bases lining up with TRBD2. The V gene's germline CDR1 is SGDLS and CDR2 YYNGEE. V shed 4 bases, J shed 4 bases, and the junction held 4 bases outside the gene matches. The CDR3 has 16 residues. This CDR3 is CASSPGLAGEKNIQYF. The CDR3 bases are TGTGCCAGCAGCCCGGGACTAGCGGGAGAGAAAAACATTCAGTACTTC. Drawing the rest from reference TRBV9 and TRBJ2-4, the complete variable domain is DSGVTQTPKHLITATGQRVTLRCSPRSGDLSVYWYQQSLDQGLQFLIQYYNGEERAKGNILERFSAQQFPDLHSELNLSSLELGDSALYFCASSPGLAGEKNIQYFGAGTRLSVL.

The V call is TRBV19, the J call TRBJ2-3, with D perhaps TRBD2 (6 bases). Trimming removed 8 bases at V and 1 base at J, with 10 bases between. This CDR3 has 13 residues. CDR1 is LNHDA and CDR2 is SQIVND in the germline V gene (reference sequence). CDR3 sequence: CASGGTGTDTQYF. In DNA, the CDR3 is TGTGCCAGTGGGGGGACGGGCACAGATACGCAGTATTTT.